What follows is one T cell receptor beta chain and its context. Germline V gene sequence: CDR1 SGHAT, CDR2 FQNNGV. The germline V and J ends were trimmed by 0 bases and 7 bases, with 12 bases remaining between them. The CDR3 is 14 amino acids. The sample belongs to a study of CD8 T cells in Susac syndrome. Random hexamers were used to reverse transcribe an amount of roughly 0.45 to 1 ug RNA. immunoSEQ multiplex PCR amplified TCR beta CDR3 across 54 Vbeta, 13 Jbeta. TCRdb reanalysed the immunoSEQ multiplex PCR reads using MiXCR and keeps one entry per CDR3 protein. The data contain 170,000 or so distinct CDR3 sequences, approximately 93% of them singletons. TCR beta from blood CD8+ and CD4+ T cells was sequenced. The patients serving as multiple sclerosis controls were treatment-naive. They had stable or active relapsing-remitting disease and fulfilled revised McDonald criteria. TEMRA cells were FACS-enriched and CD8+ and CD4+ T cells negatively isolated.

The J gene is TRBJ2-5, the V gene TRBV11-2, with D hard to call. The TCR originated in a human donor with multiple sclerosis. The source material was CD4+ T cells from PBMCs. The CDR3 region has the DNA TGTGCCAGCAGCTTAGAGTGGGCTTCAGGGACCCAGTACTTC. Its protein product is CASSLEWASGTQYF.